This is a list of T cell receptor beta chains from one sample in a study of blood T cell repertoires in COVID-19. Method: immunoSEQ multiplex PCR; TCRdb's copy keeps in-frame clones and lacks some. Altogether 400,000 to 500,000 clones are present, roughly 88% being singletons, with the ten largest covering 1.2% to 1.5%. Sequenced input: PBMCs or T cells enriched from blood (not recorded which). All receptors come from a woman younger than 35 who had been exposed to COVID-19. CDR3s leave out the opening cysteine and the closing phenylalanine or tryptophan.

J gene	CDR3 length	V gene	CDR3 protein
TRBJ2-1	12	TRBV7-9	ASSSGTHGREQF
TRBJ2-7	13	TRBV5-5	ASSPDGQGSYEQY
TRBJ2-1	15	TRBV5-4	ASSATPGQGFYNEQF
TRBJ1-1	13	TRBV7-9	ASSLGVRGGTEAF
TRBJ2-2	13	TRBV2	ASSGDRGDTGELF
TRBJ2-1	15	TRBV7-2	ASYLLAGGFVEGEQF
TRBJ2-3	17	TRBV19	ASSISVVLGGPITDTQY
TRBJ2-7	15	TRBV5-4	ARLFRTGTRSSYEQY
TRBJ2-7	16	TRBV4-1	ASGNPLSGGSVSHEQY
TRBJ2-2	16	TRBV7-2	ASSPKTSGRASAGELF
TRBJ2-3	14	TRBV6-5	ASSYRDWEEVDTQY
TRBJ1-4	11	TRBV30	AWTQGFHEKLF
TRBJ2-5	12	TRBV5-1	ASSILAGSETQY
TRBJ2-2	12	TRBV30	AWSVQITTGELF
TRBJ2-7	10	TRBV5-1	ASSLVASEQY
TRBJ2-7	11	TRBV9	ASSVEGDYEQY
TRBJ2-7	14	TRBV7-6	ASSLVAGNHSYEQY
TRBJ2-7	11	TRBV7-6	ASTPIWGDEQY
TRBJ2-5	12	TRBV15	ATSRRTGEETQY
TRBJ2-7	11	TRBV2	ASSKQNAYEQY
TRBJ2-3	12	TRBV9	ASSVGTGVGTQY
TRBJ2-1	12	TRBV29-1	SVATGISYNEQF
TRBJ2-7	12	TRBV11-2	ASRLAGARYEQY
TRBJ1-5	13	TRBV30	AWSPFGQGDQPQH
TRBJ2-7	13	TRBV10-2	ASSASSGGSYEQY
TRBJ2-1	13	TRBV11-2	ASSLAGSPYNEQF
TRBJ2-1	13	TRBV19	ASSMQAGEGNEQF
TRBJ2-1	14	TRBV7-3	ASSYTGTSGYNEQF
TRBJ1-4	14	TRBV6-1	ASSENAGATNEKLF
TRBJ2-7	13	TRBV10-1	ASNGQAPYGSEQY
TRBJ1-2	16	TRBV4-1	ASSHLPGQGAANYGYT
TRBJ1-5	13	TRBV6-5	ASSLRGTSNQPQH
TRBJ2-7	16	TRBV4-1	ASSQDQLGSGLLAEQY
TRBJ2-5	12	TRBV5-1	ASSLNTLQETQY
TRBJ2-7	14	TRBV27	ASSISGPVPHYEQY
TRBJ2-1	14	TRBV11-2	ASSLDGLAGVNEQF
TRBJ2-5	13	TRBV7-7	ASSFGAGEGETQY
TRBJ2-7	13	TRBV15	ATSRVGGAVDEQY
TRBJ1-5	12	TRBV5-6	ASSFRGGWQPQH
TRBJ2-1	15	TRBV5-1	ASSLGVAGVSYNEQF